This entry lists 19 T cell receptor beta chains sequenced from one sample in a study of CD8 T cells in Susac syndrome. Random hexamers were used to reverse transcribe roughly 0.5 to 1 ug of RNA. TCRdb independently ran MiXCR on the immunoSEQ multiplex PCR reads; one entry per CDR3 protein. The table records over 120,000 distinct CDR3 sequences, around 95% of them present only once. Sequenced sample: CD4+ T cells from PBMCs. Receptors originate from a human donor with Susac syndrome.

V gene TRBV29-1 combines with J gene TRBJ2-2; D may be TRBD1 (6 bases). The CDR3 sequence is 13 residues long. V was cut by 6 bases and J by 5 bases, with 13 bases left in between. Germline V gives CDR1 SQVTM, CDR2 ANQGSEA. The CDR3 loop reads CSVRRTATGELFF. As DNA, the CDR3 is TGCAGCGTCCGTCGGACAGCAACCGGGGAGCTGTTTTTT.

This chain connects TRBV30 to TRBJ1-5, with a possible D match to TRBD1 (5 bases). V lost 1 base to trimming and J lost 7 bases, with 26 bases between them. Per germline, CDR1 GTSNPN and CDR2 SVGIG (reference sequence). CDR3 length equals 18 residues. DNA for the CDR3: TGTGCCTGGAGTGCCCGGGGGGTAGGGCAGCGCGTTAGGCAGCCCCAGCATTTT. The encoded protein is CAWSARGVGQRVRQPQHF.

The J gene is TRBJ2-2, the V gene TRBV7-2; weak D call: TRBD2 (5 bases). The CDR3 totals 16 residues. Germline V gene lookup returns CDR1 SGHTA and CDR2 FQGNSA. Between the trimmed V and J ends, which lost 5 bases and 1 base, there was a span of 14 bases. CDR3: CASSQMGRENTGELFF. CDR3 DNA: TGTGCCAGCAGCCAAATGGGCCGGGAGAACACCGGGGAGCTGTTTTTT. Complete variable domain (other parts from reference TRBV7-2 and TRBJ2-2): GAGVSQSPSNKVTEKGKDVELRCDPISGHTALYWYRQSLGQGLEFLIYFQGNSAPDKSGLPSDRFSAERTGGSVSTLTIQRTQQEDSAVYLCASSQMGRENTGELFFGEGSRLTVL.

The genes are TRBV21-1 and TRBJ1-3; no DNA check was done on the table's D call, TRBD1. TRBV21-1 counts as a pseudogene. The CDR3 is made up of 16 amino acids. CDR3 nucleotides: TGTGCCAGCAGCAACCCCGGACGAAGCTCTGGAAACACCATATATTTT. Translating gives CASSNPGRSSGNTIYF.

The chain has TRBV20-1 and TRBJ2-2; maybe TRBD1 (6 bases). From germline, CDR1 is DFQATT and CDR2 SNEGSKA (reference sequence). Trimming removed 6 bases from V and 6 bases from J, with 11 bases in between. The CDR3 extends over 12 amino acids. CDR3 coding DNA: TGCAGTGCCCCGGACAGCTCCGGGGAGCTGTTTTTT. It specifies CSAPDSSGELFF.

The CDR3 here is CSAQTLGTANTGELFF. CDR3 coding DNA: TGCAGTGCCCAAACGCTCGGGACTGCCAACACCGGGGAGCTGTTTTTT. This sequence joins TRBV20-1 and TRBJ2-2, with D possibly being TRBD2 (6 bases). Trimming took 6 bases from V and 2 from J, leaving 19 bases between them. This CDR3 comprises 16 residues. The V gene's germline CDR1 is DFQATT and CDR2 SNEGSKA (reference sequence).

This rearrangement joins TRBV6-1 to TRBJ2-7, with D perhaps TRBD1 (5 bases). This CDR3 is 12 amino acids long. Trimming removed 3 bases from V and 7 bases from J, with 10 bases in between. Per germline, CDR1 MNHNS and CDR2 SASEGT. Written as DNA, the CDR3 is TGTGCCAGCAGTGAGTGGACACCAGAGCAGTACTTC. It yields the protein CASSEWTPEQYF.

V gene TRBV4-2 combines with J gene TRBJ2-2, with 7 bases fitting TRBD2. V shed 3 bases, J shed 4 bases, and the junction held 2 bases outside the gene matches. CDR3 length: 14 residues. CDR1 is LGHNA and CDR2 is YNFKEQ in the germline V gene. CDR3 DNA: TGTGCCAGCAGCCAGGTAGCGGGCACCGGGGAGCTGTTTTTT. Its protein product is CASSQVAGTGELFF.

The rearrangement joins TRBV5-1 to TRBJ2-7, with TRBD1 identical over 10 bases. The CDR3 is made up of 15 amino acids. Germline values: CDR1 SGHRS, CDR2 YFSETQ. V was pared by 0 bases and J by 7 bases, with 7 bases of the junction left unmatched. In DNA form, the CDR3 reads TGCGCCAGCAGCTTGGCCGGGACAGGGGCGGAGGAGCAGTACTTC. As protein: CASSLAGTGAEEQYF.

This clonotype has a handful of counts. The rearrangement uses TRBV11-3 and TRBJ2-7, with 9 nucleotides matching TRBD1. CDR1 and CDR2 (germline): SGHNT, YENEEA. With V trimmed by 3 bases and J by 6 bases, 3 bases remained unmatched. This CDR3 has 13 amino acids. The CDR3: CASSLGQGGEQYF. CDR3 in DNA: TGTGCCAGCAGCTTGGGACAGGGTGGCGAGCAGTACTTC.

V is TRBV18 and J is TRBJ1-1, with 7 positions matching TRBD1. The germline V gene has CDR1 KGHSH and CDR2 LQKENI. V lost 3 bases to trimming and J lost 8 bases; unmatched junction nucleotides: 6. The CDR3 is made up of 13 amino acids. The CDR3 coding sequence is TGTGCCAGCTCACCCGGTACGGACAGGGAAGCTTTCTTT. This encodes CASSPGTDREAFF.

V is TRBV3-1 and J is TRBJ2-5; D might be TRBD1 (6 bases). Trimming removed 3 bases at V and 2 bases at J, with 13 bases between. This CDR3 has 15 residues. CDR1 and CDR2 from the germline V gene are LGHDT and YNNKEL (reference sequence). The CDR3 here is CASSHSGGRQETQYF. The CDR3 coding sequence is TGTGCCAGCAGCCATAGTGGGGGCCGACAAGAGACCCAGTACTTC.

This chain connects TRBV2 to TRBJ1-5; 7 bases match TRBD1. Trimming at V came to 6 bases and at J to 5 bases, leaving 7 bases not matched to a gene. The CDR3 is made up of 14 amino acids. Per germline, CDR1 SNHLY and CDR2 FYNNEI. This chain's CDR3 is CASSGQVVDQPQHF. CDR3 coding DNA: TGTGCCAGCAGCGGACAGGTAGTGGATCAGCCCCAGCATTTT.

The rearrangement uses TRBV12-3 or TRBV12-4 and TRBJ1-2; D perhaps matches TRBD1 (5 bases). This CDR3 comprises 15 residues. Trimming stripped 4 bases from V and 3 bases from J, with 15 bases between. CDR3 nucleotides: TGTGCCAGCAGTTCTCGGAGACAGTTTGACTATGGCTACACCTTC. Amino acids: CASSSRRQFDYGYTF.

The chain employs TRBV6-1 and TRBJ2-6, with unresolved D. CDR3 length: 14 residues. The V gene's germline CDR1 is MNHNS and CDR2 SASEGT. V lost 7 bases and J 4 bases, leaving 11 bases between the germline ends. The CDR3 nucleotides read TGTGCCAGCACGGGCCCCGCGGGGGCCAACGTCCTGACTTTC. It yields the protein CASTGPAGANVLTF.

The chain combines TRBV25-1 with TRBJ2-5; 12 bases map to TRBD2. There are 17 residues in the CDR3. Germline V gene data show CDR1 as MGHDK and CDR2 as SYGVNS. Trimming at V came to 3 bases and at J to 5 bases, leaving 10 bases not matched to a gene. In nucleotides, the CDR3 is TGTGCCAGCAGTGACCCTGGACTAGCGGGAACTCTTGAGACCCAGTACTTC. Translation: CASSDPGLAGTLETQYF.

V is TRBV5-4 and J is TRBJ2-3, with no clear D. The V and J ends lost 4 bases and 1 base respectively, with 13 bases between them. The V gene's germline CDR1 is SGHNT and CDR2 YYREEE (reference sequence). This CDR3 spans 15 amino acids. The CDR3 DNA is TGTGCCAGCAGCACCCACAAGGATGGCACAGATACGCAGTATTTT. It yields the protein CASSTHKDGTDTQYF.

The rearrangement uses TRBV19 and TRBJ2-7; D unresolved. Trimming stripped 3 bases from V and 0 bases from J, with 6 bases between. The CDR3 has 13 amino acids. Germline V lookup: CDR1 LNHDA, CDR2 SQIVND (reference sequence). The CDR3 region is CASSIGSSYEQYF. The CDR3 DNA is TGTGCCAGTAGTATTGGAAGCTCCTACGAGCAGTACTTC.

The chain combines TRBV7-2 with TRBJ2-1, with TRBD1 identical over 10 bases. J gave up 3 bases and V 5 bases, and 4 bases lay outside the gene matches. The CDR3 is 15 amino acids. Germline values: CDR1 SGHTA, CDR2 FQGNSA. The DNA of the CDR3 is TGTGCCAGCAGCCTGGACAGGGGGATCTACAATGAGCAGTTCTTC. Translated, it gives CASSLDRGIYNEQFF. Full variable domain (missing parts from reference TRBV7-2 and TRBJ2-1): GAGVSQSPSNKVTEKGKDVELRCDPISGHTALYWYRQSLGQGLEFLIYFQGNSAPDKSGLPSDRFSAERTGGSVSTLTIQRTQQEDSAVYLCASSLDRGIYNEQFFGPGTRLTVL.